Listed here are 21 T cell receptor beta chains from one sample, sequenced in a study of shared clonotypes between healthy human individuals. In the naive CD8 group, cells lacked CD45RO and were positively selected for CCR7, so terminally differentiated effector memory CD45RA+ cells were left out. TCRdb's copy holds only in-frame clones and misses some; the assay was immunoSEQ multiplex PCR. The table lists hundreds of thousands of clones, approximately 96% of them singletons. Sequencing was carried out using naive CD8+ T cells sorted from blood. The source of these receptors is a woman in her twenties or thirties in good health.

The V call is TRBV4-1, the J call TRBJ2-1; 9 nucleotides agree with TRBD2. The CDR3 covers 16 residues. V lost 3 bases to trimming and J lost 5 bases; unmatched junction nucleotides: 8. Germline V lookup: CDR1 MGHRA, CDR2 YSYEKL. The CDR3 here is CASSQPRLAENNEQFF. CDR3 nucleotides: TGCGCCAGCAGCCAGCCCCGACTAGCGGAAAACAATGAGCAGTTCTTC.

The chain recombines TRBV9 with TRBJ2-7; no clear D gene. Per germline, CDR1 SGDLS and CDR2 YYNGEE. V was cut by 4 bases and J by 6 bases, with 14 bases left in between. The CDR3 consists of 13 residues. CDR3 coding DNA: TGTGCCAGCAGCTCGATCTTAATGGGCGAGCAGTACTTC. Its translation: CASSSILMGEQYF. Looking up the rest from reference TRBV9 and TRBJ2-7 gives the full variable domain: DSGVTQTPKHLITATGQRVTLRCSPRSGDLSVYWYQQSLDQGLQFLIQYYNGEERAKGNILERFSAQQFPDLHSELNLSSLELGDSALYFCASSSILMGEQYFGPGTRLTVT.

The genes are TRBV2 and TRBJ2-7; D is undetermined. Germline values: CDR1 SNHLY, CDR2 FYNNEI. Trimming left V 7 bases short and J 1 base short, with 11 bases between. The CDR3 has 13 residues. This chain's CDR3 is CASNPAPSYEQYF. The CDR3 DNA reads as TGTGCCAGCAACCCCGCACCTTCCTACGAGCAGTACTTC.

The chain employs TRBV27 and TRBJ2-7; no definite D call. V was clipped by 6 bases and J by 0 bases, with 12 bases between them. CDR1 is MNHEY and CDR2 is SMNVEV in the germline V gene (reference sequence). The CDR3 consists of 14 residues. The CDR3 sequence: CASRPGYSSYEQYF. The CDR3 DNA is TGTGCCAGCAGACCAGGCTATAGCTCCTACGAGCAGTACTTC.

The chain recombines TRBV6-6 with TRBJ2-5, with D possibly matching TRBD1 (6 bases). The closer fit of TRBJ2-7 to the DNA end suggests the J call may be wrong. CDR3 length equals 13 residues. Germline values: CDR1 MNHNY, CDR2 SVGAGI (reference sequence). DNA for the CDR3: TGTGCCAGCAACGGTGGGGGCCTCTACGAGCAGTACTTC. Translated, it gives CASNGGGLYEQYF.

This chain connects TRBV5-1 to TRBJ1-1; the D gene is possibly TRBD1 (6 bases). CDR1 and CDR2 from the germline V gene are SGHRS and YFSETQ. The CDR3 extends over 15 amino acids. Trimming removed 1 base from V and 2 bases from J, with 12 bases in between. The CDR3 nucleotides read TGCGCCAGCAGCTTGAGCCAGGGGAAAAACACTGAAGCTTTCTTT. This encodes CASSLSQGKNTEAFF.

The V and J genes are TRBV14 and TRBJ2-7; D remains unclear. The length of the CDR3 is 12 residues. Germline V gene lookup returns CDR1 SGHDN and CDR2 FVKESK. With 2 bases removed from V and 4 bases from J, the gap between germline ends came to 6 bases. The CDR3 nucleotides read TGTGCCAGCAGCCAATTCAAGTACGAGCAGTACTTC. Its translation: CASSQFKYEQYF.

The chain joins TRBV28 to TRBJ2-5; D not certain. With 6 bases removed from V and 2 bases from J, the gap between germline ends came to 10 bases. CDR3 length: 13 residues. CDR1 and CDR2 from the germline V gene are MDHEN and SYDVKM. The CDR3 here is CASSFFVQETQYF. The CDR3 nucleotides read TGTGCCAGCAGCTTCTTTGTACAAGAGACCCAGTACTTC.

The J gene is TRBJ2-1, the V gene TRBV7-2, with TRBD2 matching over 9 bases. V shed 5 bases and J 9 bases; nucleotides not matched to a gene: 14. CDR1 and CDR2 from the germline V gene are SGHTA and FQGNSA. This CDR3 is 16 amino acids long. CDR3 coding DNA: TGTGCCAGCAGCCCTTTTCTCGGGGCGGGAGGGGGTGAGCAGTTCTTC. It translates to CASSPFLGAGGGEQFF.

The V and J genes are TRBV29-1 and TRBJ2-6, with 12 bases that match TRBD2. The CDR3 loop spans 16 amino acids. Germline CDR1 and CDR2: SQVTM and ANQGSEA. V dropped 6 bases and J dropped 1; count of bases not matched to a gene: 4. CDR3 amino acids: CSVPGTSGSGANVLTF. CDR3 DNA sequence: TGCAGCGTCCCCGGGACTAGCGGGTCTGGGGCCAACGTCCTGACTTTC. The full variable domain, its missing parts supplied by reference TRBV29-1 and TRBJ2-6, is SAVISQKPSRDICQRGTSLTIQCQVDSQVTMMFWYRQQPGQSLTLIATANQGSEATYESGFVIDKFPISRPNLTFSTLTVSNMSPEDSSIYLCSVPGTSGSGANVLTFGAGSRLTVL.

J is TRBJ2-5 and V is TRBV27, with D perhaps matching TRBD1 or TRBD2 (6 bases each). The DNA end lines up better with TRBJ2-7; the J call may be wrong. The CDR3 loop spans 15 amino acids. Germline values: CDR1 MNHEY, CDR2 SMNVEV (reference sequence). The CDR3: CASSGGTLRSYEQYF. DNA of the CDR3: TGTGCCAGCAGTGGGGGGACACTTCGCTCCTACGAGCAGTACTTC.

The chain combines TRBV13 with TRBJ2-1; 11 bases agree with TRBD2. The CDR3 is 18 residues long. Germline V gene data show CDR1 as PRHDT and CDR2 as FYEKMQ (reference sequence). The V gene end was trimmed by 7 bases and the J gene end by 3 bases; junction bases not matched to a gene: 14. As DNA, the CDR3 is TGTGCCAGCACCCTTGCGGGACTAGCGGAGGTCGGCTACAATGAGCAGTTCTTC. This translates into CASTLAGLAEVGYNEQFF.

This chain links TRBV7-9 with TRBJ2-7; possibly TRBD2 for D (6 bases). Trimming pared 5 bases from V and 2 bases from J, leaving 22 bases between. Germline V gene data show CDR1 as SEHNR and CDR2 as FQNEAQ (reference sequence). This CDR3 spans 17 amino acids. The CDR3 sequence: CASSPPAPGLDAYEQYF. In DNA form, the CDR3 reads TGTGCCAGCAGCCCCCCGGCGCCGGGACTTGACGCCTACGAGCAGTACTTC.

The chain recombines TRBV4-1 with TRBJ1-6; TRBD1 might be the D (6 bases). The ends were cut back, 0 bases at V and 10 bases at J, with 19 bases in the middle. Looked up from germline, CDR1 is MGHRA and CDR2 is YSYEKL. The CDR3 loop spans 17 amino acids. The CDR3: CASSQEVVRGRGSPLHF. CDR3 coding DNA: TGCGCCAGCAGCCAAGAGGTTGTTCGGGGGCGCGGATCACCCCTCCACTTT.

CDR3 coding DNA: TGTGCCAGCAGGCCACCGGGCAGACCTGAAGCTTTCTTT. Encoded protein: CASRPPGRPEAFF. The J gene is TRBJ1-1, the V gene TRBV7-8; D is uncertain. Germline V gives CDR1 SGHVS, CDR2 FQNEAQ. The CDR3 consists of 13 residues. Trimming took 6 bases from V and 6 from J, leaving 14 bases between them.

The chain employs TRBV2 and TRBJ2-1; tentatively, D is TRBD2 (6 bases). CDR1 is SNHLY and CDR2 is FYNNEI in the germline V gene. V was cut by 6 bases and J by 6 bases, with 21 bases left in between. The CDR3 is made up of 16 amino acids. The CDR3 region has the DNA TGTGCCAGCAGGACCCCCGCTAGCGAGTTTGGCAATGAGCAGTTCTTC. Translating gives CASRTPASEFGNEQFF.

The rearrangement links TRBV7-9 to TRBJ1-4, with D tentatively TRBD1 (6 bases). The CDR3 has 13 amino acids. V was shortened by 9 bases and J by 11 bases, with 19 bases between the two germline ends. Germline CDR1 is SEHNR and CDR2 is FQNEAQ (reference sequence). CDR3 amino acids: CASPEAQGLKLFF. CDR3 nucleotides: TGTGCCAGTCCCGAAGCACAGGGTTTGAAACTGTTTTTT.

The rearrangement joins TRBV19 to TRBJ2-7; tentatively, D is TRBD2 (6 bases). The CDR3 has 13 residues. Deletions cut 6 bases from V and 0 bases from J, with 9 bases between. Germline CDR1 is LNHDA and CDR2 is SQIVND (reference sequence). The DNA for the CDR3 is TGTGCCAGTAGGCCAGCGGGCTCCTACGAGCAGTACTTC. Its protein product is CASRPAGSYEQYF.

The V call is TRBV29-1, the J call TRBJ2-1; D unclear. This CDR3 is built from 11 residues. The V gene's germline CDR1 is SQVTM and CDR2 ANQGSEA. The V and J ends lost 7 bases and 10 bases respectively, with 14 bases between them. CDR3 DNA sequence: TGCAGCGCGCCGCTAGAACGCGAGCAGTTCTTC. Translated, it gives CSAPLEREQFF.

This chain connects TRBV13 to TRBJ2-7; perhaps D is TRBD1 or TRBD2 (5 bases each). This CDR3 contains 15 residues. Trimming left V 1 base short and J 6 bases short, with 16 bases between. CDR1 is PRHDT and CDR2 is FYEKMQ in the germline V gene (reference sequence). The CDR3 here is CASSLEGTGKVEQYF. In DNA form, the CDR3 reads TGTGCCAGCAGCTTAGAAGGGACGGGCAAGGTCGAGCAGTACTTC.

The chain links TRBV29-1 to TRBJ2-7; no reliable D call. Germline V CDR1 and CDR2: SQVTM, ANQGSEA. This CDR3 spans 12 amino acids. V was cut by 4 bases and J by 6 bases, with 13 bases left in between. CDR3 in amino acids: CSVVGGFGEQYF. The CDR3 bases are TGCAGCGTTGTCGGCGGTTTCGGCGAGCAGTACTTC.